This T cell receptor beta chain was found in a study of T cells after yellow fever vaccination (dated by TCRdb to between 2019 and 2020). About the investigation overall: The SMART-Seq v4 Ultra Low Input RNA kit was used to prepare libraries from fractions with low cell numbers. Bulk TCR alpha and beta repertoires were sequenced longitudinally to track T-cell clones before and after primary and booster YFV17D yellow fever vaccination. Two healthy male donors made up the cohort, one aged 18 to 29 years and the other aged 30 to 39 years. Blood was collected at multiple timepoints before and after primary and secondary immunization, and bulk PBMC replicates and cell subsets were isolated.

The study at large found these results: FACS-sorted repertoires could contain abundant contaminating clonotypes from the bulk population, so computational filtering was required. A small fraction of clonotypes showed up in both the CD4 and CD8 compartments, probably as a result of convergent recombination. The study included only a couple of donors, which limits how far the findings can be generalized. Most clones expanded after primary vaccination (almost 97% of CD4 and roughly 88% of CD8) were re-detected after the booster, suggesting that broad memory maintenance occurred. Compared with the primary T-cell response, the secondary T-cell response was faster but weaker, reaching its peak on day 5 rather than on day 15.

This clonotype has more than one count but fewer than ten. The target of this receptor is not known. No per-base quality is available; no much larger clone lies one base away. The treatment or condition tag for this specimen amounts to: live attenuated yellow fever vaccine strain. Two biological replicates of bulk PBMCs were collected at each blood-draw timepoint. A standard Ficoll-Paque protocol was used to isolate PBMCs from peripheral blood. TriZol was used to extract RNA from bulk PBMCs, CD4 and CD8 fractions, and dextramer-positive and dextramer-negative fractions. The junction shows trimming of 4 bases on V and 10 bases on J, plus 8 bases between the germline ends. The CDR3 starts with the cysteine, ends with the phenylalanine, and has 11 residues. Only the CDR3 DNA stays, 33 bases, in frame from base 1. In the germline V gene, CDR1 corresponds to SGHNT and CDR2 to YENEEA. TCR cDNA was synthesized by 5'RACE template switching, through which a universal primer site and unique molecular identifiers were introduced. Priming of cDNA synthesis was performed from both the TCR alpha and TCR beta constant segments. Libraries were amplified in two PCR steps, with sample barcodes and sequencing adapters added in the second step. Libraries were sequenced on Illumina HiSeq 2500 (2x100 bp) or NovaSeq (2x150 bp). On the study's bioinformatics: Demultiplexing of reads and collapsing into UMI consensus sequences were performed with MIGEC, and V(D)J alignment was carried out with MiXCR. Clonotypes responding to the vaccine were identified with edgeR on replicate PBMC samples, with the criteria of FDR below 0.01 and a log2 fold change above 5 up to day 15. CD4 or CD8 identity was assigned to each bulk clonotype according to whether the clonotype was present at higher abundance in the sequenced CD4 repertoire or the sequenced CD8 repertoire. The public reads were reprocessed in TCRdb via fastp at Q25 and MiXCR, keeping in-frame beta chains. Every distinct CDR3 protein forms one entry, paired with its most common genes and DNA. Here the V and J calls rest on TCRdb's processing, not on the authors' analysis. The table for this sample lists 500,000 to 650,000 distinct CDR3 sequences; 9% to 15% of them were counted only once. Jointly, the top ten make up about 15% of the sample.

The rearrangement joined TRBV11-3 to TRBJ2-1; the D gene is perhaps TRBD1, on 6 matching bases. The sample was PBMCs, taken on the day of the yellow fever booster vaccination. The sequence was obtained from a young man who received the YFV17D yellow fever vaccine. The base sequence is TGTGCCAGCAGCTCCGGGACAGAGCAGTTCTTC. Its translation is CASSSGTEQFF.